This T cell receptor beta chain was recorded in a study of blood T cell repertoires in COVID-19. Looking at the study overall: Sites in the United States, Italy and Spain provided acute and convalescent COVID-19 samples.

The protocol was immunoSEQ multiplex PCR, while the TCRdb copy is restricted to in-frame clones and leaves out a portion. The sample consists of roughly 110,000 clones, about four fifths of them appearing once. The specimen was peripheral blood. This clonotype originated in a human donor in a cohort sampled during active COVID-19.

CDR3 protein: CAWSVGGNTEAFF. In DNA, the CDR3 is TGTGCCTGGAGTGTAGGGGGGAACACTGAAGCTTTCTTT. The chain uses TRBV30 and TRBJ1-1; a weak D match, TRBD1 (6 bases). V was trimmed by 0 bases and J by 1 base, leaving 6 bases between them. The germline V gene encodes CDR1 GTSNPN and CDR2 SVGIG (reference sequence). This CDR3 is built from 13 residues.